The entry below describes one T cell receptor (beta chain). The antigen is not known. This sample is part of a study of identical twins. Carrying unique molecular identifiers, the cDNA also gained a universal primer site through template switching. TCRdb re-called the 5' RACE reads with MiXCR, one entry per CDR3 protein. The sample includes under 350,000 distinct CDR3 sequences, more than 8% of them seen just once. Study-level results: Beta clonotypes that were abundant in cord blood contained fewer insertions, a pattern absent from memory repertoires. The study based its conclusions on cross-sectional statistical analysis and did not follow the same donors.

V dropped 2 bases and J dropped 0; count of bases not matched to a gene: 3. Germline assignment: CDR1 SGHDT and CDR2 YYEEEE. This CDR3 comprises 15 residues. This same sample was also taken into another study, of yellow fever vaccine responses in identical twins.

Sequencing input: CD8+ T cells sorted from blood. The TCR comes from a woman under 30 in good health. The rearrangement uses TRBV5-6 and TRBJ2-7; 9 bases are shared with TRBD1. CDR3 DNA: TGTGCCAGCAGCTTCGGGACAGGGATCTCCTACGAGCAGTACTTC. Its protein product is CASSFGTGISYEQYF.